This TCR beta chain was recorded in a study of tumor-infiltrating lymphocytes in primary liver carcinoma. General study results and limits: Tumor top-250-clone fraction significantly exceeded that of blood (p = 0.039). The bulk unsorted samples meant that CD4+ and CD8+ repertoires went uncompared. Tumor-adjacent and tumor-blood pairs shared less of their repertoires than tumor region pairs shared.

Researchers generated TCR beta cDNA from around 0.55 ug of total RNA, relying on a constant-region primer. Slightly modified ARM-PCR, run as three nested multiplex PCR rounds, produced the TCR beta libraries. The first two PCR rounds, nine to ten cycles each, used TRBV1-TRBV30 forward primers and a C-beta reverse primer. TCRdb called the multiplex PCR reads again in MiXCR, with one record for every CDR3 protein. The top ten hold 5% to 6.5% of the sample, which has 300,000 to 350,000 distinct CDR3 sequences, approximately 65% seen once. Germline DNA was extracted alongside blood RNA, which was obtained from unsorted whole blood. At sampling, these chronic HBV carriers had received no treatment. CDR3 size: 16 residues. CDR1 is SGHNT and CDR2 is YYREEE in the germline V gene (reference sequence). The germline V and J ends were trimmed by 2 bases and 2 bases, with 11 bases remaining between them. This clonotype was found a few times. Its antigen is not known.

Source material: peripheral blood. This sequence was found in a man aged 35 to 55 with primary liver carcinoma and hepatitis B virus infection. This chain connects TRBV5-4 to TRBJ2-6, with D tentatively TRBD1 or TRBD2 (5 bases each). CDR3 region: CASSLGLGAGANVLTF. The CDR3 region has the DNA TGTGCCAGCAGCTTAGGGTTGGGGGCTGGGGCCAACGTCCTGACTTTC.